Listed below are T cell receptor beta chains from one sample, sequenced in a study of blood T cell repertoires in COVID-19. Method: immunoSEQ multiplex PCR; TCRdb's copy keeps in-frame clones and lacks some. The sample consists of 15,000 to 20,000 clones, 80% of them appearing once. Sequencing input: peripheral blood. Receptors were obtained from a man older than 75 with acute or convalescent COVID-19. Each CDR3 is given with its conserved first and last residue. A D gene is named only where the DNA matches it firmly. Where a row states a size, it is once, few, many or the class of an expanded clone; other rows omit it.

CDR3nt	CDR3aa	abundance	d_gene	len	v_gene	j_gene
TGTGCCAGCAGCGTCCGGGACAGGGGCTACAATGAGCAGTTCTTC	CASSVRDRGYNEQFF	-	TRBD1	15	TRBV5-4	TRBJ2-1
TGTGCCAGCAGCTTAGCGCTCGGACACTACGAGCAGTACTTC	CASSLALGHYEQYF	-	-	14	TRBV7-9	TRBJ2-7
TGTGCCTGGAGTGTACAGCCAGGGGGCATCAATGAGCAGTTCTTC	CAWSVQPGGINEQFF	-	TRBD1	15	TRBV30	TRBJ2-1
TGTGCCAGCAGCTTATTGACACCTAATGAAAAACTGTTTTTT	CASSLLTPNEKLFF	-	-	14	TRBV5-5	TRBJ1-4
TGTGCCAGCAGCTTACCCACAGGAACAGCCCCCAAGAAAGGCTACACCTTC	CASSLPTGTAPKKGYTF	-	-	17	TRBV7-2	TRBJ1-2
TGTGCCAGCAGCTTTCAGCGACAGGGCCCTGGAAACACCATATATTTT	CASSFQRQGPGNTIYF	-	TRBD1	16	TRBV5-5	TRBJ1-3
TGCGCCAGCAGCCAAGATCTTAACGGCAGGGGAAACGCTGAAGCTTTCTTT	CASSQDLNGRGNAEAFF	-	-	17	TRBV4-3	TRBJ1-1
TGTGCCAGCAGTGAACTAGGCTCTGGGGCCAACGTCCTGACTTTC	CASSELGSGANVLTF	-	-	15	TRBV25-1	TRBJ2-6
TGTGCCAGCAGTTACGGGACAGGGAGCTACGAGCAGTACTTC	CASSYGTGSYEQYF	-	TRBD1	14	TRBV27	TRBJ2-7
TGTGCCAGCAGCTCCCAGCGGACCCCATCCTACGAGCAGTACTTC	CASSSQRTPSYEQYF	few	-	15	TRBV6-2/TRBV6-3	TRBJ2-7
TGTGCCAGCTCACCACGTTCAGGGGACACTGAAGCTTTCTTT	CASSPRSGDTEAFF	few	-	14	TRBV18	TRBJ1-1
TGTGCCAGCAGCCCTACGACAGGCTATGGCTACACCTTC	CASSPTTGYGYTF	-	-	13	TRBV12-3/TRBV12-4	TRBJ1-2
TGTGCCAGCAGCTTAAAAACAGGCTATGGCTACACCTTC	CASSLKTGYGYTF	few	-	13	TRBV7-8	TRBJ1-2
TGTGCCAGCAGTCCTGGGACAGGGCGGGGTGGCTACACCTTC	CASSPGTGRGGYTF	-	TRBD1	14	TRBV28	TRBJ1-2
TGTGCCAGTAGCCAGGGGCGGATAAGCAATCAGCCCCAGCATTTT	CASSQGRISNQPQHF	few	-	15	TRBV19	TRBJ1-5
TGTGCTAGCAGCTTAGTCTCGGGGGGCACCGGGGAGCTGTTTTTT	CASSLVSGGTGELFF	-	TRBD2	15	TRBV7-7	TRBJ2-2
TGTGCCAGCAGCTTAGTCGGGAGCGGGGGGTTCCCCGGGGAGCTGTTTTTT	CASSLVGSGGFPGELFF	-	TRBD2	17	TRBV7-2	TRBJ2-2
TGTGCCACCAGTGAGGTAGCGGGGGGCAACTACAATGAGCAGTTCTTC	CATSEVAGGNYNEQFF	once	TRBD2	16	TRBV24-1	TRBJ2-1
TGTGCCAGCAGTCACGGGGGAGGAGGTGAAAAACTGTTTTTT	CASSHGGGGEKLFF	-	-	14	TRBV6-5	TRBJ1-4
TGTGCCAGCAGCTTAAGTATGGGGGGGCTCCCCTACAATGAGCAGTTCTTC	CASSLSMGGLPYNEQFF	-	-	17	TRBV11-2	TRBJ2-1
TGTGCCAGCACGGGGTCATCCAATTCACCCCTCCACTTT	CASTGSSNSPLHF	-	-	13	TRBV12-3/TRBV12-4	TRBJ1-6
TGTGCCAGCAGCGGCGCGGAGGGGGAAGCTTTCTTT	CASSGAEGEAFF	-	-	12	TRBV6-2/TRBV6-3	TRBJ1-1
TGTGCCAGCAGCGTTACTAGCGGGTCTCGCACAGATACGCAGTATTTT	CASSVTSGSRTDTQYF	-	TRBD2	16	TRBV9	TRBJ2-3